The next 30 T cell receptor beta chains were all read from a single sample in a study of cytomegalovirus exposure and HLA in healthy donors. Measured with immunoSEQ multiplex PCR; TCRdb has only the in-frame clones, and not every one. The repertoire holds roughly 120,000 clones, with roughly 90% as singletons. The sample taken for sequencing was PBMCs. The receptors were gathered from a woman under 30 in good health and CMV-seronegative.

CDR3 amino acids: CASSLFLGVEADTQYF. The CDR3 nucleotides are TGTGCCAGCAGTTTATTCCTCGGGGTGGAGGCAGATACGCAGTATTTT. The rearrangement uses TRBV28 and TRBJ2-3, with D tentatively TRBD2 (5 bases). The CDR3 is made up of 16 amino acids. The germline V and J ends were trimmed by 1 base and 4 bases, with 15 bases remaining between them. Germline V gene lookup returns CDR1 MDHEN and CDR2 SYDVKM.

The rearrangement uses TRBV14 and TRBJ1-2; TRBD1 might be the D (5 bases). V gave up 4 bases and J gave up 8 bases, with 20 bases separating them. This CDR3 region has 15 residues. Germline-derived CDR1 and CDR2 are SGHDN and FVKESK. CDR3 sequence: CASSPRHSGQGGYTF. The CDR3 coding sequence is TGTGCCAGCAGCCCTAGACACTCAGGTCAGGGCGGCTACACCTTC. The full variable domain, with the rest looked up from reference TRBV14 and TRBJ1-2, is EAGVTQFPSHSVIEKGQTVTLRCDPISGHDNLYWYRRVMGKEIKFLLHFVKESKQDESGMPNNRFLAERTGGTYSTLKVQPAELEDSGVYFCASSPRHSGQGGYTFGSGTRLTVV.

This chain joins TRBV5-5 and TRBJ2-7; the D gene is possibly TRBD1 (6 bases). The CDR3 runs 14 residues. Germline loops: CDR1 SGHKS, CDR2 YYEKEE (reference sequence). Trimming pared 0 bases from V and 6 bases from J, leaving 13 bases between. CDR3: CASSLDRVVVEQYF. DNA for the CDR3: TGTGCCAGCAGCTTGGACAGGGTGGTTGTCGAGCAGTACTTC.

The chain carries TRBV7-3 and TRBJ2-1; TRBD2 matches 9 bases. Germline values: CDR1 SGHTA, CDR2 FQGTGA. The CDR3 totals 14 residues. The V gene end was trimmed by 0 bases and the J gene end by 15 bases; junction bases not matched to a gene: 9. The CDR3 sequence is CASSLTRASGEWFF. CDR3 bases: TGTGCCAGCAGCTTAACGAGGGCTAGCGGGGAATGGTTCTTC.

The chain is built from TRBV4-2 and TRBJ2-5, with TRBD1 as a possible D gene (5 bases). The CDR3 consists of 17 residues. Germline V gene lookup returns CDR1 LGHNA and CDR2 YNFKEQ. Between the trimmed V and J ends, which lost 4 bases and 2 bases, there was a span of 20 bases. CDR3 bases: TGTGCCAGCAGCCTAAGGGGTAGGGCCGGGTGGCAAGAGACCCAGTACTTC. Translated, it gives CASSLRGRAGWQETQYF.

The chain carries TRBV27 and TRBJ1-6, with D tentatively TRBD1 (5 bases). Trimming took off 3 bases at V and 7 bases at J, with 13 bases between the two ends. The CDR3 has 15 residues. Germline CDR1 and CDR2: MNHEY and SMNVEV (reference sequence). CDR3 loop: CASSLIQGMNSPLHF. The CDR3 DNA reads TGTGCCAGCAGTTTGATTCAGGGAATGAATTCACCCCTCCACTTT.

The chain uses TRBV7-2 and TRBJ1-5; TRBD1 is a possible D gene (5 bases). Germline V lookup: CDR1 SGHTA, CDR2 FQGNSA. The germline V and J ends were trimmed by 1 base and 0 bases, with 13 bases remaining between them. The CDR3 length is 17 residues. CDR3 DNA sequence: TGTGCCAGCAGCTTAGTGGGGGGTGGGCGTAGCAATCAGCCCCAGCATTTT. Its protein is CASSLVGGGRSNQPQHF.

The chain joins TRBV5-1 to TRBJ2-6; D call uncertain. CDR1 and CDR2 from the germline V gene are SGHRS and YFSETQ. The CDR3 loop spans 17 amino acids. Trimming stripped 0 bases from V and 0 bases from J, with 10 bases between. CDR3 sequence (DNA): TGCGCCAGCAGCTTGGACGTGGCAGGCTCTGGGGCCAACGTCCTGACTTTC. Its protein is CASSLDVAGSGANVLTF.

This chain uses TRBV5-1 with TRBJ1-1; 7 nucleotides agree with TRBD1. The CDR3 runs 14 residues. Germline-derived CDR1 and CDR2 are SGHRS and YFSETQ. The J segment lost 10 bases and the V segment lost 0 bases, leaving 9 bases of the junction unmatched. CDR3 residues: CASSLDATGVVAFF. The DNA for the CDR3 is TGCGCCAGCAGCTTGGATGCTACAGGGGTCGTAGCTTTCTTT.

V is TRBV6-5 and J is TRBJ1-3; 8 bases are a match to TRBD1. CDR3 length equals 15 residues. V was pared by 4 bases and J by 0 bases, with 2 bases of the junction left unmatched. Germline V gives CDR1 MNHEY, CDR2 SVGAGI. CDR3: CASSLTGGSGNTIYF. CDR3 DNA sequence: TGTGCCAGCAGTTTAACAGGGGGCTCTGGAAACACCATATATTTT.

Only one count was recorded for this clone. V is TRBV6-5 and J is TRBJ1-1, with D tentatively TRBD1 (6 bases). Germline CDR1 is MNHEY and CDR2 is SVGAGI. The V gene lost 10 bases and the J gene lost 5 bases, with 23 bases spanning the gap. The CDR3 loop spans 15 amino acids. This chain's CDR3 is CATFRTGRGVTEAFF. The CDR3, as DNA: TGTGCCACCTTCCGCACAGGGAGGGGAGTAACTGAAGCTTTCTTT.

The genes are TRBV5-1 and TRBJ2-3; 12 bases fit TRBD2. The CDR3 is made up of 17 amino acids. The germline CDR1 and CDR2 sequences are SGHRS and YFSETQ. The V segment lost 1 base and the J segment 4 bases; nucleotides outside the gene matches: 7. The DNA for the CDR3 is TGCGCCAGCAGCTTGATCGCTAGCGGGAGGGACGCAGATACGCAGTATTTT. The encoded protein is CASSLIASGRDADTQYF.

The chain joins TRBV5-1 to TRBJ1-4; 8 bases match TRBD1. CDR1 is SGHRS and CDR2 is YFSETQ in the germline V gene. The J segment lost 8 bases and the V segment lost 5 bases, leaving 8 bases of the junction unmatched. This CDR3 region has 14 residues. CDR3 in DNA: TGCGCCAGCAGACCCGGGACAGGACTGGAAAAACTGTTTTTT. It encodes CASRPGTGLEKLFF.

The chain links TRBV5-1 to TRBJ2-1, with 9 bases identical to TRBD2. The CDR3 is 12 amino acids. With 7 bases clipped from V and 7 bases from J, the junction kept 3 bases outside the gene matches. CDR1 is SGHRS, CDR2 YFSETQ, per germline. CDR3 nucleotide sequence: TGCGCCAGCTGGCTAGCGGGGAATGAGCAGTTCTTC. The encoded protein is CASWLAGNEQFF.

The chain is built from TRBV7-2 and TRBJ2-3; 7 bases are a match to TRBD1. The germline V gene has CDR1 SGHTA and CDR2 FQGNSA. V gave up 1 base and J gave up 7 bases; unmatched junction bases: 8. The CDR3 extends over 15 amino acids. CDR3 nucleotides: TGTGCCAGCAGCTTAGGACAGGGAACGCCGCATACGCAGTATTTT. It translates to CASSLGQGTPHTQYF.

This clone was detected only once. The CDR3 DNA follows: TGTGCCAGCAGCTCCCCGTTAGCGGGTTACAATGAGCAGTTCTTC. Protein product: CASSSPLAGYNEQFF. The genes are TRBV7-3 and TRBJ2-1, with 7 bases fitting TRBD2. Trimming took 4 bases from V and 4 from J; bases not matched to a gene: 7. The germline gives CDR1 SGHTA, CDR2 FQGTGA. This CDR3 is 15 amino acids long.

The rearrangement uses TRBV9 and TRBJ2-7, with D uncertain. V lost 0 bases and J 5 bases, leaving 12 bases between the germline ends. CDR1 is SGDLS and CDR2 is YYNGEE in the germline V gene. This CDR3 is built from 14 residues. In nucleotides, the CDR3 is TGTGCCAGCAGCGTAGGTATAATGGCCGACGAGCAGTACTTC. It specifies CASSVGIMADEQYF.

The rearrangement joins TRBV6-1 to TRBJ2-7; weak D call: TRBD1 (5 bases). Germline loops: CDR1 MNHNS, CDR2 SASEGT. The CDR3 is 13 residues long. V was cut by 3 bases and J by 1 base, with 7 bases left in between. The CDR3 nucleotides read TGTGCCAGCAGTGACAGGGTTTCCTACGAGCAGTACTTC. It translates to CASSDRVSYEQYF.

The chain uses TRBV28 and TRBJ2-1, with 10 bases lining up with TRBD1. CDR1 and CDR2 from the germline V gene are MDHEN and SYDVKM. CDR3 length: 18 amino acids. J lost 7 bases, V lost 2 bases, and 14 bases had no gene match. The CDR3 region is CASSLPIPGTGDGNEQFF. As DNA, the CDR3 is TGTGCCAGCAGTTTACCGATCCCCGGGACAGGGGACGGGAATGAGCAGTTCTTC.

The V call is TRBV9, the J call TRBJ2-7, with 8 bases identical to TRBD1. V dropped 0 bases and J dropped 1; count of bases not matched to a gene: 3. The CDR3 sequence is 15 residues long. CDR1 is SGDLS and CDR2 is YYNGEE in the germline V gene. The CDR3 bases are TGTGCCAGCAGCGTAGACGGACAGGGTTCCTACGAGCAGTACTTC. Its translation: CASSVDGQGSYEQYF.

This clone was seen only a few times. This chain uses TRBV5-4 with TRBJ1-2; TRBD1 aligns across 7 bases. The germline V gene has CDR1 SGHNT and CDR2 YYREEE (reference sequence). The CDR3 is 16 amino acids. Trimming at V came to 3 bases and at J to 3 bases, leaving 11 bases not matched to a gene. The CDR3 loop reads CASSYRQGRGHYGYTF. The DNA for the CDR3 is TGTGCCAGCAGCTACCGACAGGGTAGGGGCCACTATGGCTACACCTTC.

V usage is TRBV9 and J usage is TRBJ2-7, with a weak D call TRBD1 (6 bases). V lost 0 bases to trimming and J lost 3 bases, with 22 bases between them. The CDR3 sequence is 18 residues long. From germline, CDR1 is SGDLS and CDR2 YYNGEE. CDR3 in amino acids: CASSVGGGQSRPNYEQYF. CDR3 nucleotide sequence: TGTGCCAGCAGCGTAGGCGGTGGACAGTCTAGACCCAACTACGAGCAGTACTTC.

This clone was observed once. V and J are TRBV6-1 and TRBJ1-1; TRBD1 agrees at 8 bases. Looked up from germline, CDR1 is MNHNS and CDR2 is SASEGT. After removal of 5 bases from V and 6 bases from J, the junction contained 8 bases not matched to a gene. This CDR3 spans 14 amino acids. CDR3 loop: CASSSGGLGSEAFF. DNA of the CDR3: TGTGCCAGCAGTTCAGGGGGCTTGGGATCTGAAGCTTTCTTT.

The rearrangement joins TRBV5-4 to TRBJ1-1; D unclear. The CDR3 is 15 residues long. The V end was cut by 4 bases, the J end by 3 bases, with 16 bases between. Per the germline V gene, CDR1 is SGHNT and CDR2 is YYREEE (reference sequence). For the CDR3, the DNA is TGTGCCAGCAGCCTCCCACAGATTTCACACACTGAAGCTTTCTTT. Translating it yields CASSLPQISHTEAFF.

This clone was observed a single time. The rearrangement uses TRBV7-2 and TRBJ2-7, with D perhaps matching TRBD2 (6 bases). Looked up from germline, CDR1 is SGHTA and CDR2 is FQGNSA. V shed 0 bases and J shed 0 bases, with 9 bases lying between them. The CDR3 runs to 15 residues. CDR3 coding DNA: TGTGCCAGCAGCTTAGCGGCGACTAGCTCCTACGAGCAGTACTTC. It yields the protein CASSLAATSSYEQYF.

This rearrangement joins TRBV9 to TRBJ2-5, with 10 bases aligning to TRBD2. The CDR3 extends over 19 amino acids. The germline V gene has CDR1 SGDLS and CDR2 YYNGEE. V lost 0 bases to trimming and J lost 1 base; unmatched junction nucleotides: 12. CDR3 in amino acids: CASSVAGSGGLGAQETQYF. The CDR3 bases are TGTGCCAGCAGCGTAGCTGGTAGCGGGGGGCTAGGAGCCCAAGAGACCCAGTACTTC.

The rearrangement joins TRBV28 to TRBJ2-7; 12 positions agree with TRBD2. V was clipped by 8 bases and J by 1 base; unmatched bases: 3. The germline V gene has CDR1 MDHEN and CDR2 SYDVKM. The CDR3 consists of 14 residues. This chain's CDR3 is CASATSGGSYEQYF. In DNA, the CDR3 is TGTGCCAGCGCGACTAGCGGGGGATCCTACGAGCAGTACTTC.

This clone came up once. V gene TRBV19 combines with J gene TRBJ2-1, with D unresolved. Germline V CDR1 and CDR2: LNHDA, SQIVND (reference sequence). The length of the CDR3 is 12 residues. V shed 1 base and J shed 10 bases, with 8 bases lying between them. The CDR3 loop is CASSIGAIEQFF. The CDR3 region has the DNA TGTGCCAGTAGTATAGGGGCTATCGAGCAGTTCTTC.

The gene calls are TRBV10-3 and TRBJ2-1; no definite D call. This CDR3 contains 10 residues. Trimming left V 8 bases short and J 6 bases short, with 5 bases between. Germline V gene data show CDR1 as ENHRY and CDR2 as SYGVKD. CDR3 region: CAIGLNEQFF. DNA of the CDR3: TGTGCCATCGGGCTCAATGAGCAGTTCTTC.

CDR3 sequence reads: CASSQEILEWDEQYF. The CDR3 region has the DNA TGCGCCAGCAGCCAAGAGATATTGGAGTGGGACGAGCAGTACTTC. The chain uses TRBV4-3 and TRBJ2-7; D is uncertain. This CDR3 has 15 amino acids. Trimming took off 0 bases at V and 5 bases at J, with 14 bases between the two ends. CDR1 is LGHNA and CDR2 is YSLEER in the germline V gene.